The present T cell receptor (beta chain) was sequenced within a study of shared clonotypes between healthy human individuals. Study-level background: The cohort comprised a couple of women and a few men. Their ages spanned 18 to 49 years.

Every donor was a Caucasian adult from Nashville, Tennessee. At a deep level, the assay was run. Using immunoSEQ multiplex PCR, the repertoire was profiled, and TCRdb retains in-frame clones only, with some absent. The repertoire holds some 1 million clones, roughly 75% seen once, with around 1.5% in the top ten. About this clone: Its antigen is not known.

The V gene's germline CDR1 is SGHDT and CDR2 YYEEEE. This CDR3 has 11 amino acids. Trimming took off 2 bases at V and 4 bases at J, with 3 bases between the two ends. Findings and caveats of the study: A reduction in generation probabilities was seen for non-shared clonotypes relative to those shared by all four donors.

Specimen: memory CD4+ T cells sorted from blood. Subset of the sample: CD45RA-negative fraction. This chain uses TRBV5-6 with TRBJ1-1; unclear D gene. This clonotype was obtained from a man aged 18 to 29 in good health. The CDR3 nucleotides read TGTGCCAGCAGCTTCATCACTGAAGCTTTCTTT. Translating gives CASSFITEAFF.